This T cell receptor (beta chain) was identified during a study of technical replicates of blood from a few donors (dated by TCRdb to 2017 to 2019). This clone has just a few counts. Which antigen it targets is not known. No base qualities exist here, and no much larger clone lies one base off it. Receptor amplification or capture employed the immunoSEQ multiplex PCR assay. The table comes from immuneACCESS by way of TCRdb, which keeps in-frame sequences with V and J called. Part of the clones is missing from these tables; in studies checked, under half for an unresolved V gene and the rest for unknown reasons. Counted in this sample were about 80,000 clones; 90% to 95% of them appeared once. The leading ten clones occupy about 0.41% of the sample. CDR1 and CDR2 were assigned from the germline V gene (reference sequence) as LNHDA and SQIVND. The CDR3, cysteine through phenylalanine, is 16 amino acids long. Only the CDR3 part of the read is kept: 48 bases, read in frame from the first base. Deletion took 7 bases off V and 11 bases off J, with a span of 27 bases between the germline ends.

The sequence links TRBV19 to TRBJ1-5; TRBD1 is a possible D gene, resting on 5 matching bases. The material sequenced was T cells isolated from PBMCs. This TCR came from a human donor in good health. The DNA sequence reads TGTGCCAGTATTAATATCGGGGACTTAATAAGTAGGTCCCAGCATTTT. This is translated as CASINIGDLISRSQHF.